Listed below are T cell receptor beta chains from one sample, sequenced in a study of regulatory T cells in long-lasting Graves disease. Using its own MiXCR run on the multiplex PCR reads, TCRdb lists one record per CDR3 protein. In the table there are roughly 500,000 distinct CDR3 sequences, around 13% of which are singletons. This sample was also put to use in a study of T cells in Graves' hyperthyroidism and ophthalmopathy.

Material: peripheral blood mononuclear cells (PBMCs), obtained at new diagnosis, from a patient treated with antithyroid drugs. The source of these receptors is a woman in her twenties or thirties with Graves disease. CDR3s include the opening cysteine and the closing phenylalanine or tryptophan. A D gene is named only where the DNA matches it firmly. The size of a clone is reported for some rows only, either as once, few or many, or as a class for expanded clones.

d_gene: .
j_gene: TRBJ2-7
v_gene: TRBV9
abundance: many
CDR3aa: CASSVEAGLGEQYF
CDR3nt: TGTGCCAGCAGCGTAGAAGCTGGGCTGGGGGAGCAGTACTTC

d_gene: TRBD2
j_gene: TRBJ2-7
v_gene: TRBV12-3/TRBV12-4
abundance: .
CDR3aa: CASSRLAEAYEQYF
CDR3nt: TGTGCCAGCAGTCGACTAGCGGAAGCCTACGAGCAGTACTTC

d_gene: .
j_gene: TRBJ2-1
v_gene: TRBV28
abundance: .
CDR3aa: CASSHKTLGYNEQFF
CDR3nt: TGTGCCAGCAGTCACAAGACCTTGGGGTACAATGAGCAGTTCTTC

d_gene: .
j_gene: TRBJ2-1
v_gene: TRBV5-8
abundance: many
CDR3aa: CASSRGLERERQFF
CDR3nt: TGTGCCAGCAGTCGCGGATTGGAGAGGGAACGGCAGTTCTTC

d_gene: TRBD1
j_gene: TRBJ2-7
v_gene: TRBV20-1
abundance: few
CDR3aa: CSAPPRDRGLEQYF
CDR3nt: TGCAGTGCCCCCCCCCGGGACAGGGGGCTCGAGCAGTACTTC

d_gene: TRBD1
j_gene: TRBJ2-3
v_gene: TRBV27
abundance: many
CDR3aa: CASSLEAGGYTQYF
CDR3nt: TGTGCCAGCAGTTTAGAGGCAGGGGGCTATACGCAGTATTTT

d_gene: .
j_gene: TRBJ2-7
v_gene: TRBV28
abundance: few
CDR3aa: CASSLRQQGSSEQYF
CDR3nt: TGTGCCAGCAGTTTAAGGCAGCAAGGCTCGAGCGAGCAGTACTTC

d_gene: TRBD1
j_gene: TRBJ2-1
v_gene: TRBV7-9
abundance: .
CDR3aa: CASSPTGTNEQFF
CDR3nt: TGTGCCAGCAGCCCGACAGGGACCAATGAGCAGTTCTTC

d_gene: TRBD2
j_gene: TRBJ2-1
v_gene: TRBV13
abundance: .
CDR3aa: CASSPTLAEYNEQFF
CDR3nt: TGTGCCAGCAGCCCCACCCTAGCGGAGTACAATGAGCAGTTCTTC

d_gene: TRBD2
j_gene: TRBJ2-1
v_gene: TRBV6-1
abundance: many
CDR3aa: CATSEAGRHNEQFF
CDR3nt: TGTGCCACCAGCGAAGCGGGGAGACACAATGAGCAGTTCTTC

d_gene: .
j_gene: TRBJ1-1
v_gene: TRBV14
abundance: many
CDR3aa: CASSQRLLTEAFF
CDR3nt: TGTGCCAGCAGCCAAAGGCTATTGACTGAAGCTTTCTTT

d_gene: TRBD1
j_gene: TRBJ2-3
v_gene: TRBV6-1
abundance: .
CDR3aa: CASSDFPGGVTDTQYF
CDR3nt: TGTGCCAGCAGTGATTTTCCAGGGGGCGTAACAGATACGCAGTATTTT

d_gene: .
j_gene: TRBJ1-2
v_gene: TRBV7-2
abundance: many
CDR3aa: CASSPDPTNYGYTF
CDR3nt: TGTGCCAGCAGCCCCGATCCTACTAACTATGGCTACACCTTC

d_gene: .
j_gene: TRBJ1-6
v_gene: TRBV6-2/TRBV6-3
abundance: many
CDR3aa: CANLSLGDSPLHF
CDR3nt: TGTGCCAACCTTTCCTTGGGAGATTCACCCCTCCACTTT

d_gene: TRBD2
j_gene: TRBJ2-1
v_gene: TRBV7-2
abundance: many
CDR3aa: CASSLSGRLYNEQFF
CDR3nt: TGTGCCAGCAGCCTTAGCGGGAGGCTGTACAATGAGCAGTTCTTC

d_gene: .
j_gene: TRBJ2-2
v_gene: TRBV20-1
abundance: many
CDR3aa: CSARVPTRQGGTGELFF
CDR3nt: TGCAGTGCTAGAGTCCCGACCCGACAGGGAGGGACCGGGGAGCTGTTTTTT

d_gene: TRBD1
j_gene: TRBJ1-1
v_gene: TRBV29-1
abundance: many
CDR3aa: CSVQTGPKNTEAFF
CDR3nt: TGCAGCGTCCAGACAGGGCCTAAGAACACTGAAGCTTTCTTT

d_gene: .
j_gene: TRBJ1-2
v_gene: TRBV3-1
abundance: many
CDR3aa: CASSLVGGKNYGYTF
CDR3nt: TGTGCCAGCAGCCTGGTGGGGGGCAAGAACTATGGCTACACCTTC

d_gene: TRBD1
j_gene: TRBJ1-5
v_gene: TRBV28
abundance: many
CDR3aa: CASRRTGGINQPQHF
CDR3nt: TGTGCCAGCAGAAGGACAGGGGGGATTAATCAGCCCCAGCATTTT

d_gene: .
j_gene: TRBJ1-3
v_gene: TRBV6-1
abundance: many
CDR3aa: CASTDRALSGNTIYF
CDR3nt: TGTGCCAGCACCGACCGAGCCCTCTCTGGAAACACCATATATTTT

d_gene: .
j_gene: TRBJ1-1
v_gene: TRBV4-2
abundance: many
CDR3aa: CASSQVPAGRGTEAFF
CDR3nt: TGTGCCAGCAGCCAAGTACCCGCCGGGAGGGGCACTGAAGCTTTCTTT

d_gene: .
j_gene: TRBJ1-2
v_gene: TRBV11-3
abundance: many
CDR3aa: CASSLGSGSNYGYTF
CDR3nt: TGTGCCAGCAGCTTAGGATCAGGGTCTAACTATGGCTACACCTTC

d_gene: TRBD1
j_gene: TRBJ1-1
v_gene: TRBV29-1
abundance: .
CDR3aa: CSVVGQGAGGAFF
CDR3nt: TGCAGCGTTGTCGGGCAGGGGGCTGGCGGAGCTTTCTTT

d_gene: .
j_gene: TRBJ2-6
v_gene: TRBV12-3/TRBV12-4
abundance: many
CDR3aa: CASNQRSGANVLTF
CDR3nt: TGTGCCAGCAATCAGCGTTCTGGGGCCAACGTCCTGACTTTC

d_gene: TRBD1
j_gene: TRBJ1-1
v_gene: TRBV24-1
abundance: many
CDR3aa: CATSGDSTEAFF
CDR3nt: TGTGCCACCAGTGGGGACAGCACTGAAGCTTTCTTT

d_gene: .
j_gene: TRBJ2-1
v_gene: TRBV19
abundance: .
CDR3aa: CASSIAGLHEQFF
CDR3nt: TGTGCCAGTAGTATAGCCGGACTACATGAGCAGTTCTTC

d_gene: .
j_gene: TRBJ1-2
v_gene: TRBV29-1
abundance: few
CDR3aa: CSVGGPGYTF
CDR3nt: TGCAGCGTTGGGGGGCCTGGCTACACCTTC

d_gene: TRBD1
j_gene: TRBJ2-2
v_gene: TRBV5-6
abundance: many
CDR3aa: CASSRMDRDLTGELFF
CDR3nt: TGTGCCAGCAGCCGAATGGACAGGGACCTCACCGGGGAGCTGTTTTTT

d_gene: .
j_gene: TRBJ2-1
v_gene: TRBV6-1
abundance: many
CDR3aa: CASSIKGGSSYNEQFF
CDR3nt: TGTGCCAGCAGTATCAAGGGGGGTAGCTCCTACAATGAGCAGTTCTTC

d_gene: .
j_gene: TRBJ1-2
v_gene: TRBV9
abundance: many
CDR3aa: CASSGTRDPLNGYTF
CDR3nt: TGTGCCAGCAGCGGGACACGGGATCCCCTCAATGGCTACACCTTC

d_gene: .
j_gene: TRBJ2-5
v_gene: TRBV24-1
abundance: many
CDR3aa: CATSGGFSETQYF
CDR3nt: TGTGCCACCAGTGGGGGGTTTTCCGAGACCCAGTACTTC

d_gene: TRBD2
j_gene: TRBJ2-2
v_gene: TRBV13
abundance: .
CDR3aa: CASSLEGLVAGGPIRRKYTGELFF
CDR3nt: TGTGCCAGCAGCTTAGAAGGCTTAGTAGCGGGAGGGCCGATCCGAAGAAAATACACCGGGGAGCTGTTTTTT

d_gene: TRBD1
j_gene: TRBJ1-5
v_gene: TRBV27
abundance: many
CDR3aa: CASSLSGTGYIQPQHF
CDR3nt: TGTGCCAGCAGTTTATCCGGGACAGGGTATATACAGCCCCAGCATTTT

d_gene: .
j_gene: TRBJ2-1
v_gene: TRBV7-9
abundance: many
CDR3aa: CASSLEVTGEQFF
CDR3nt: TGTGCCAGCAGCTTAGAGGTCACGGGAGAGCAGTTCTTC

d_gene: .
j_gene: TRBJ2-6
v_gene: TRBV9
abundance: .
CDR3aa: CANSVRLSGGSGANVLTF
CDR3nt: TGTGCCAACAGCGTTCGCCTTTCGGGTGGTTCTGGGGCCAACGTCCTGACTTTC

d_gene: .
j_gene: TRBJ2-2
v_gene: TRBV11-3
abundance: .
CDR3aa: CASSLEDVGARTGELFF
CDR3nt: TGTGCCAGCAGCTTAGAAGACGTAGGGGCTAGGACCGGGGAGCTGTTTTTT

d_gene: TRBD2
j_gene: TRBJ2-7
v_gene: TRBV5-1
abundance: many
CDR3aa: CASSFPPAGPTSYEQYF
CDR3nt: TGCGCCAGCAGCTTCCCCCCAGCGGGGCCGACCTCCTACGAGCAGTACTTC

d_gene: TRBD2
j_gene: TRBJ2-2
v_gene: TRBV24-1
abundance: many
CDR3aa: CATLAGATGELFF
CDR3nt: TGTGCCACCCTAGCGGGAGCCACCGGGGAGCTGTTTTTT

d_gene: TRBD1
j_gene: TRBJ1-4
v_gene: TRBV4-1
abundance: few
CDR3aa: CASSQYYRGSELFF
CDR3nt: TGCGCCAGCAGCCAATATTACAGGGGAAGTGAACTGTTTTTT

d_gene: .
j_gene: TRBJ2-7
v_gene: TRBV5-1
abundance: .
CDR3aa: CASSRQDTYSYEQYF
CDR3nt: TGCGCCAGCAGCCGACAAGACACCTACTCCTACGAGCAGTACTTC

d_gene: .
j_gene: TRBJ2-1
v_gene: TRBV7-2
abundance: many
CDR3aa: CASSFYRDNEQFF
CDR3nt: TGTGCCAGCAGCTTTTATAGGGACAATGAGCAGTTCTTC

d_gene: .
j_gene: TRBJ1-4
v_gene: TRBV6-1
abundance: many
CDR3aa: CASSGRGYEKLFF
CDR3nt: TGTGCCAGCAGCGGTCGGGGATATGAAAAACTGTTTTTT